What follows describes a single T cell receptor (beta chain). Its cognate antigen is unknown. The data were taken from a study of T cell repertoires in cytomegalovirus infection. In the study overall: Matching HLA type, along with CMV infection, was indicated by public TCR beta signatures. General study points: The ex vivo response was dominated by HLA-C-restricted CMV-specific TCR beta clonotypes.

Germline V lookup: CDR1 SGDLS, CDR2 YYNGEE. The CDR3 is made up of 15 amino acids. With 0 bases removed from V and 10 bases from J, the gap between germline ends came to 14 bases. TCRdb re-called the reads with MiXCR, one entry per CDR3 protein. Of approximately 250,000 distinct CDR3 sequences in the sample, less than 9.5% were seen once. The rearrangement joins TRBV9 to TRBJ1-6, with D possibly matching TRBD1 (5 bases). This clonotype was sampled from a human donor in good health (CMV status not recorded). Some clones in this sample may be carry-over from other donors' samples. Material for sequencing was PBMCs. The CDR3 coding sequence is TGTGCCAGCAGCGTAGGGGGAGGGGCCGTCTCACCCCTCCACTTT. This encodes CASSVGGGAVSPLHF.